The 18 T cell receptor beta chains below come from one sample, sequenced in a study of blood T cell repertoires in COVID-19. Assay used: immunoSEQ multiplex PCR; TCRdb lists only in-frame clones, some missing. The sample holds 200,000 to 300,000 clones, 75% to 90% seen once. Sample: peripheral blood. The receptors were sampled from a woman aged 40 to 50 who had recovered from COVID-19.

The V gene is TRBV11-2, the J gene TRBJ1-3; a weak D match, TRBD1 (6 bases). CDR3 length: 18 amino acids. V was shortened by 1 base and J by 0 bases, with 16 bases between the two germline ends. Germline values: CDR1 SGHAT, CDR2 FQNNGV. This chain's CDR3 is CASSLVGAQAYSGNTIYF. CDR3 nucleotides: TGTGCCAGCAGCTTAGTGGGGGCCCAGGCTTACTCTGGAAACACCATATATTTT.

The chain recombines TRBV11-3 with TRBJ2-4; D is possibly TRBD1 (6 bases). The length of the CDR3 is 16 residues. Germline values: CDR1 SGHNT, CDR2 YENEEA. V lost 8 bases to trimming and J lost 4 bases, with 21 bases between them. Here the CDR3 DNA reads TGTGCCAGCGGAATCCGGGCCTCAGGGGCGAAAAACATTCAGTACTTC. Translation gives CASGIRASGAKNIQYF.

The chain carries TRBV5-4 and TRBJ2-5, with D possibly TRBD1 on 6 matching bases. CDR3 length: 16 residues. The germline gives CDR1 SGHNT, CDR2 YYREEE (reference sequence). V was shortened by 0 bases and J by 1 base, with 13 bases between the two germline ends. CDR3 sequence reads: CASSLGGPLPQETQYF. The CDR3 DNA follows: TGTGCCAGCAGCTTGGGGGGGCCTCTCCCCCAAGAGACCCAGTACTTC.

This chain connects TRBV19 to TRBJ1-2, with TRBD1 as a possible D gene (5 bases). Germline CDR1 and CDR2: LNHDA and SQIVND (reference sequence). The CDR3 runs 13 residues. The V end was cut by 5 bases, the J end by 4 bases, with 11 bases between. The CDR3 reads CASSPRDFYGYTF. As DNA, the CDR3 is TGTGCCAGTAGTCCCCGGGACTTCTATGGCTACACCTTC.

The V and J genes are TRBV5-6 and TRBJ1-5; no reliable D call. CDR1 is SGHDT, CDR2 YYEEEE, per germline. CDR3 size: 15 residues. V gave up 2 bases and J gave up 6 bases, with 15 bases separating them. The CDR3, as DNA: TGTGCCAGCAGCTTCGGGAGGGCTTGGGGTCAGCCCCAGCATTTT. It codes for CASSFGRAWGQPQHF. The variable domain in full, completed from reference TRBV5-6 and TRBJ1-5, reads DAGVTQSPTHLIKTRGQQVTLRCSPKSGHDTVSWYQQALGQGPQFIFQYYEEEERQRGNFPDRFSGHQFPNYSSELNVNALLLGDSALYLCASSFGRAWGQPQHFGDGTRLSIL.

The rearrangement links TRBV12-3 or TRBV12-4 to TRBJ1-2; D is ambiguous. The V end was cut by 3 bases, the J end by 7 bases, with 9 bases between. CDR3 length: 12 residues. The CDR3 here is CASSFRVGGYTF. CDR3 bases: TGTGCCAGCAGTTTTCGGGTGGGTGGCTACACCTTC.

This sequence joins TRBV19 and TRBJ1-1, with 7 positions matching TRBD1. This CDR3 region has 18 residues. J gave up 7 bases and V 2 bases, and 19 bases lay outside the gene matches. The germline CDR1 and CDR2 sequences are LNHDA and SQIVND (reference sequence). CDR3 nucleotides: TGTGCCAGTAGTATATCACGTCCCGGGACAGTCCCTTTTGGTGAAGCTTTCTTT. Translated, it gives CASSISRPGTVPFGEAFF.

The gene calls are TRBV5-5 and TRBJ1-6; no clear D. The CDR3 is made up of 16 amino acids. The germline V and J ends were trimmed by 0 bases and 4 bases, with 11 bases remaining between them. CDR1 is SGHKS and CDR2 is YYEKEE in the germline V gene (reference sequence). The CDR3 loop reads CASSLAVGRYNSPLHF. The CDR3 DNA reads as TGTGCCAGCAGCTTGGCGGTGGGCCGGTATAATTCACCCCTCCACTTT.

The chain links TRBV2 to TRBJ2-1; 7 nucleotides line up with TRBD1. The CDR3 is made up of 14 amino acids. Per the germline V gene, CDR1 is SNHLY and CDR2 is FYNNEI. J gave up 2 bases and V 4 bases, and 2 bases lay outside the gene matches. In DNA, the CDR3 is TGTGCCAGCAGTGGACAGGGTGCCTACAATGAGCAGTTCTTC. Its translation: CASSGQGAYNEQFF.

This chain uses TRBV4-1 with TRBJ2-1; 11 nucleotides align to TRBD2. Germline V gene lookup returns CDR1 MGHRA and CDR2 YSYEKL. V was clipped by 3 bases and J by 8 bases; unmatched bases: 9. The CDR3 extends over 16 amino acids. The CDR3 sequence: CASSQETSGAVHEQFF. CDR3 bases: TGCGCCAGCAGCCAGGAGACTAGCGGGGCAGTACATGAGCAGTTCTTC.

The chain employs TRBV28 and TRBJ2-1, with 8 bases that match TRBD1. The CDR3 is 15 amino acids. V dropped 5 bases and J dropped 6; count of bases not matched to a gene: 9. Germline assignment: CDR1 MDHEN and CDR2 SYDVKM. The CDR3 DNA is TGTGCCAGCAGTCACAGGGGGTTTTATGGCAATGAGCAGTTCTTC. Translating it yields CASSHRGFYGNEQFF.

The CDR3 bases are TGTGCCAGCAGTGTTGTGAGGGTCGGCGGGGAGCTGTTTTTT. This gives the protein CASSVVRVGGELFF. The chain is built from TRBV2 and TRBJ2-2; D perhaps matches TRBD2 (5 bases). The CDR3 totals 14 residues. CDR1 SNHLY and CDR2 FYNNEI come from the germline V gene. V was trimmed by 4 bases and J by 7 bases, leaving 13 bases between them.

This clone was counted once. CDR3 amino acids: CASSLDWGANTEAFF. In nucleotides, the CDR3 is TGCGCCAGCAGCTTGGATTGGGGAGCAAACACTGAAGCTTTCTTT. This sequence joins TRBV5-1 and TRBJ1-1; D remains ambiguous. There are 15 residues in the CDR3. Germline CDR1 is SGHRS and CDR2 is YFSETQ. Trimming stripped 0 bases from V and 2 bases from J, with 11 bases between.

This chain connects TRBV6-2 or TRBV6-3 to TRBJ2-5; 8 bases line up with TRBD2. CDR1 is MNHEY, CDR2 SVGEGT, per germline. The V gene end was trimmed by 6 bases and the J gene end by 2 bases; junction bases not matched to a gene: 5. The CDR3 length is 14 residues. The chain's CDR3 is CASSRGGSQETQYF. In nucleotides, the CDR3 is TGTGCCAGCAGCCGCGGGGGGTCACAAGAGACCCAGTACTTC.

V gene TRBV29-1 combines with J gene TRBJ1-5; D ambiguous. The CDR3 loop spans 17 amino acids. V lost 5 bases to trimming and J lost 1 base, with 21 bases between them. Germline assignment: CDR1 SQVTM and CDR2 ANQGSEA. This CDR3 is CSVLLGQTGGSNQPQHF. The CDR3 nucleotides are TGCAGCGTTCTTCTAGGGCAGACCGGAGGGAGCAATCAGCCCCAGCATTTT. The full variable domain, rest sourced from reference TRBV29-1 and TRBJ1-5, is SAVISQKPSRDICQRGTSLTIQCQVDSQVTMMFWYRQQPGQSLTLIATANQGSEATYESGFVIDKFPISRPNLTFSTLTVSNMSPEDSSIYLCSVLLGQTGGSNQPQHFGDGTRLSIL.

The chain has TRBV6-5 and TRBJ1-1; tentatively, D is TRBD1 (5 bases). This CDR3 comprises 14 residues. V lost 4 bases, J lost 12 bases, and 21 bases lay in between. Looked up from germline, CDR1 is MNHEY and CDR2 is SVGAGI. The CDR3 DNA reads TGTGCCAGCAGTTCGGGCCGCGCGGGGGTGGCTTCTTTCTTT. Translating gives CASSSGRAGVASFF.

As regards this clone: An end of the junction differs from the germline gene, which may be a read error. J is TRBJ2-7 and V is TRBV3-1 (or the pseudogene TRBV3-2), with a possible D match to TRBD2 (5 bases). Germline V gene data show CDR1 as LGHDT and CDR2 as YNNKEL (reference sequence). This CDR3 spans 11 amino acids. CDR3 loop: CASSQGGAIHF. As DNA, the CDR3 is TGTGCCAGCAGCCAAGGGGGAGCCATCCACTTC.

The rearrangement joins TRBV5-4 to TRBJ1-2, with TRBD1 identical over 7 bases. V was pared by 1 base and J by 8 bases, with 8 bases of the junction left unmatched. Germline assignment: CDR1 SGHNT and CDR2 YYREEE (reference sequence). The CDR3 has 14 amino acids. The CDR3 sequence is CASSLQDRAPGYTF. The DNA for the CDR3 is TGTGCCAGCAGCTTGCAAGACAGGGCCCCGGGCTACACCTTC.